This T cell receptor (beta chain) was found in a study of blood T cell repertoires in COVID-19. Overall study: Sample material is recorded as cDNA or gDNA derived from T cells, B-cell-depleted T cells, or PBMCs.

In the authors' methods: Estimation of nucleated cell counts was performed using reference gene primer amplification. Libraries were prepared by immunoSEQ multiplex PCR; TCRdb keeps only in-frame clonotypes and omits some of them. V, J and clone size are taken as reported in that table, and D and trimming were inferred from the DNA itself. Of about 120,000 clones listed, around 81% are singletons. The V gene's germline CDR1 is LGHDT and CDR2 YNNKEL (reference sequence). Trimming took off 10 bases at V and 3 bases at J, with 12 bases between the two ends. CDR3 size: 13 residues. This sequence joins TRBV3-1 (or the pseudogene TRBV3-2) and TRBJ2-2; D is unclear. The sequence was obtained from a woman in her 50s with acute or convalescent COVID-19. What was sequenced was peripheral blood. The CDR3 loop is CATTAEYTGELFF. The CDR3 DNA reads TGTGCCACGACCGCGGAGTACACCGGGGAGCTGTTTTTT.